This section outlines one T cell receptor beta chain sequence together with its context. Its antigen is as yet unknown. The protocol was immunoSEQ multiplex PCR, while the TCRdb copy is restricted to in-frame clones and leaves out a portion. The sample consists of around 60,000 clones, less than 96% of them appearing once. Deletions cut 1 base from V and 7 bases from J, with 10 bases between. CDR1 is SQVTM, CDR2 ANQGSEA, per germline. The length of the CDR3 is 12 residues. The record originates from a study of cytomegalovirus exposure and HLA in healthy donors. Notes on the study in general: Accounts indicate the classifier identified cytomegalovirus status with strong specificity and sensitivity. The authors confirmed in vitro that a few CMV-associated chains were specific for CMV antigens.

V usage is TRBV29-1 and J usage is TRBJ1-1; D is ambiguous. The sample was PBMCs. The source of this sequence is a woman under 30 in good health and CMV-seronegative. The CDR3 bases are TGCAGCGTTGAAGGCCCCCTCGGTGAAGCTTTCTTT. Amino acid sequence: CSVEGPLGEAFF.